A single sample gave rise to the 21 T cell receptor beta chains below, sequenced in a study of read filtering for tumor transcriptome and immune sequencing. Molecular barcoded adaptors covering alpha/delta and beta/gamma chains were used on 400 to 450 ng RNA. Using its own MiXCR run on the reads, TCRdb lists one record per CDR3 protein. The table includes 30,000 to 50,000 distinct CDR3 sequences, 12% detected once. The sequenced sample consisted of a population of CD138-negative cells sorted from bone marrow. The receptors derive from a donor at least 40 years old with multiple myeloma.

A word on this clonotype: Being one base from a much bigger clone, this may be a read error. The rearrangement uses TRBV28 and TRBJ2-5, with 9 bases lining up with TRBD1. Per germline, CDR1 MDHEN and CDR2 SYDVKM. This CDR3 is built from 14 residues. Written as DNA, the CDR3 is TGTGCCAGCAGTAAACAGGGGGCTCAAGGGACCCAGTACTTC. Its protein is CASSKQGAQGTQYF.

This clonotype was recorded many times. The V and J genes are TRBV12-3 or TRBV12-4 and TRBJ2-2; no reliable D call. CDR3 length: 12 amino acids. Trimming removed 3 bases at V and 7 bases at J, with 6 bases between. The CDR3 DNA reads as TGTGCCAGCAGTTTCGGTGGCGGGGAGCTGTTTTTT. It is translated as CASSFGGGELFF.

This clonotype appeared many times. V usage is TRBV3-1 and J usage is TRBJ2-1; D call uncertain. There are 12 residues in the CDR3. Trimming removed 0 bases at V and 12 bases at J, with 9 bases between. Germline V lookup: CDR1 LGHDT, CDR2 YNNKEL (reference sequence). The CDR3 sequence is CASSQDRVVQFF. Written as DNA, the CDR3 is TGTGCCAGCAGCCAAGATCGCGTAGTGCAGTTCTTC.

The sample holds a few counts of this clonotype. A single base is all that separates this from a far larger clone, so a read error is likely. This CDR3 is missing its conserved last phenylalanine or tryptophan, likely due to a read error. The V call is TRBV7-2, the J call TRBJ2-7; unclear D gene. With 2 bases removed from V and 2 bases from J, the gap between germline ends came to 10 bases. Germline V gene sequence: CDR1 SGHTA, CDR2 FQGNSA. This CDR3 has 14 residues. DNA for the CDR3: TGTGCCAGCAGCTTAACGGACGGCGCCTACGAGCAGTACTAC. It translates to CASSLTDGAYEQYY.

This clonotype was recorded at least ten times. The genes are TRBV14 and TRBJ2-5; 7 bases line up with TRBD1. Trimming removed 4 bases from V and 1 base from J; junction bases left unmatched: 12. The length of the CDR3 is 17 residues. Germline CDR1 reads SGHDN; CDR2 reads FVKESK. The CDR3: CASSLWKGRDSQETQYF. In nucleotides, the CDR3 is TGTGCCAGCAGCCTTTGGAAAGGCCGGGACAGCCAAGAGACCCAGTACTTC.

This clonotype was detected many times. This chain connects TRBV30 to TRBJ1-5, with TRBD1 as a possible D gene (5 bases). The CDR3 has 13 residues. The V gene's germline CDR1 is GTSNPN and CDR2 SVGIG (reference sequence). The V gene lost 1 base and the J gene lost 7 bases, with 11 bases spanning the gap. CDR3 loop: CAWSGQGSQPQHF. CDR3 sequence (DNA): TGTGCCTGGAGTGGTCAGGGAAGCCAGCCCCAGCATTTT. The full variable domain, rest sourced from reference TRBV30 and TRBJ1-5, is SQTIHQWPATLVQPVGSPLSLECTVEGTSNPNLYWYRQAAGRGLQLLFYSVGIGQISSEVPQNLSASRPQDRQFILSSKKLLLSDSGFYLCAWSGQGSQPQHFGDGTRLSIL.

About this clonotype: It may be a read error: a sequence one base away is much more abundant. V and J are TRBV6-5 and TRBJ2-2; the D gene is possibly TRBD2 (7 bases). The CDR3 contains 16 residues. The germline V gene has CDR1 MNHEY and CDR2 SVGAGI. This CDR3 is CASRRGGGGNTGKLFF. The CDR3 DNA follows: TGTGCCAGCAGGAGGGGGGGAGGGGGGAACACCGGGAAGCTGTTTTTT.

The sample holds many counts of this clonotype. This may come from a read error, since a much larger clone is one base off. Because it lacks the conserved phenylalanine or tryptophan at the end, this CDR3 is likely a read error. The chain has TRBV20-1 and TRBJ2-1; no firm D call. CDR3 size: 16 residues. The germline V gene encodes CDR1 DFQATT and CDR2 SNEGSKA (reference sequence). V was clipped by 6 bases and J by 2 bases, with 20 bases between them. The CDR3 coding sequence is TGCAGTGCGCAGACCGGTCCGTTTTCTACCTACAATGAGCAGTTCCTC. It codes for CSAQTGPFSTYNEQFL.

This clonotype was recorded many times. The chain carries TRBV3-1 and TRBJ2-2; 12 bases align to TRBD1. V lost 6 bases and J lost 4; bases outside the gene matches: 3. Looked up from germline, CDR1 is LGHDT and CDR2 is YNNKEL (reference sequence). The CDR3 loop spans 15 amino acids. In DNA form, the CDR3 reads TGTGCCAGCAGTCGGGACAGGGGGCTCACCGGGGAGCTGTTTTTT. Its translation: CASSRDRGLTGELFF.

This clonotype was detected many times. The genes are TRBV28 and TRBJ1-1; 8 bases are shared with TRBD1. V shed 2 bases and J 7 bases; nucleotides not matched to a gene: 3. Per germline, CDR1 MDHEN and CDR2 SYDVKM. The CDR3 runs to 13 residues. CDR3 nucleotides: TGTGCCAGCAGTTTACTCGGACAGGGTGAAGCTTTCTTT. Translating gives CASSLLGQGEAFF.

This clonotype was observed at least ten times. The chain is built from TRBV7-9 and TRBJ1-4; D might be TRBD1 (5 bases). The V end was cut by 4 bases, the J end by 8 bases, with 17 bases between. The CDR3 has 15 residues. Per the germline V gene, CDR1 is SEHNR and CDR2 is FQNEAQ (reference sequence). In nucleotides, the CDR3 is TGTGCCAGCAGCTCTCAGGGTGTGGAGGCGGAAAAACTGTTTTTT. Amino acids: CASSSQGVEAEKLFF. The variable domain in full, with the rest retrieved from reference TRBV7-9 and TRBJ1-4, is DTGVSQNPRHKITKRGQNVTFRCDPISEHNRLYWYRQTLGQGPEFLTYFQNEAQLEKSRLLSDRFSAERPKGSFSTLEIQRTEQGDSAMYLCASSSQGVEAEKLFFGSGTQLSVL.

This clonotype was recorded at least ten times. The chain employs TRBV6-5 and TRBJ2-3, with D tentatively TRBD1 or TRBD2 (5 bases each). V shed 8 bases and J shed 6 bases, with 18 bases lying between them. Germline lookup yields CDR1 MNHEY and CDR2 SVGAGI. The CDR3 contains 14 residues. The CDR3 DNA follows: TGTGCCAGCTTCTCTTCCGGGACGCCCGATACGCAGTATTTT. Translating gives CASFSSGTPDTQYF.

This clonotype was observed many times. This chain links TRBV5-1 with TRBJ2-5; weak D call: TRBD2 (5 bases). V was cut by 0 bases and J by 5 bases, with 11 bases left in between. The CDR3 covers 14 residues. In germline, CDR1 is SGHRS, CDR2 YFSETQ. DNA of the CDR3: TGCGCCAGCAGCTTGGCCGCTAGCAGGGAGACCCAGTACTTC. Its protein is CASSLAASRETQYF.

This clonotype came up many times. V is TRBV7-9 and J is TRBJ2-3; 11 bases agree with TRBD2. The CDR3 length is 17 residues. Looked up from germline, CDR1 is SEHNR and CDR2 is FQNEAQ (reference sequence). The V gene end was trimmed by 1 base and the J gene end by 7 bases; junction bases not matched to a gene: 10. CDR3 nucleotide sequence: TGTGCCAGCAGCTTAGGGACTAGCGGGTCTTCCCGGAATACGCAGTATTTT. Translated: CASSLGTSGSSRNTQYF. Full variable domain (outside the CDR3, taken from reference TRBV7-9 and TRBJ2-3): DTGVSQNPRHKITKRGQNVTFRCDPISEHNRLYWYRQTLGQGPEFLTYFQNEAQLEKSRLLSDRFSAERPKGSFSTLEIQRTEQGDSAMYLCASSLGTSGSSRNTQYFGPGTRLTVL.

Details on this clonotype: A much larger clone is a single base away; this may be a read error. The chain joins TRBV6-1 to TRBJ2-7, with 8 bases matching TRBD1. The CDR3 runs to 11 residues. From germline, CDR1 is MNHNS and CDR2 SASEGT. The CDR3 here is CASNRGLGQHF. CDR3 sequence (DNA): TGTGCCAGCAACAGGGGGTTGGGGCAGCACTTC.

This clonotype was seen many times. The chain links TRBV11-3 to TRBJ2-1; no clear D gene. Per germline, CDR1 SGHNT and CDR2 YENEEA. V lost 5 bases, J lost 6 bases, and 11 bases lay in between. The CDR3 extends over 13 amino acids. The CDR3 DNA reads TGTGCCAGCAGCCAACTAAGTTCCAATGAGCAGTTCTTC. Encoded protein: CASSQLSSNEQFF.

With regard to this clonotype: This likely traces to a read error, being one base from a far larger clone. This chain connects TRBV10-3 to TRBJ2-6; the match to TRBD1 covers 7 bases. Germline trimming cut 6 bases from V and 0 bases from J; bases unmatched to any gene: 8. The CDR3 extends over 17 amino acids. From germline, CDR1 is ENHRY and CDR2 SYGVKD. CDR3 sequence reads: CAIRMTGSSSGANVLTF. DNA of the CDR3: TGTGCCATCAGAATGACAGGGAGTTCCTCTGGGGCCAACGTCCTGACTTTC.

There are many counts of this clonotype. The rearrangement links TRBV2 to TRBJ2-1; D remains unclear. V gave up 7 bases and J gave up 2 bases, with 9 bases separating them. CDR1 SNHLY and CDR2 FYNNEI come from the germline V gene. There are 13 residues in the CDR3. CDR3 protein: CASKKDTYNEQFF. The CDR3 region has the DNA TGTGCCAGCAAAAAAGACACCTACAATGAGCAGTTCTTC. The full variable domain, in which reference TRBV2 and TRBJ2-1 provide the parts outside the CDR3, is EPEVTQTPSHQVTQMGQEVILRCVPISNHLYFYWYRQILGQKVEFLVSFYNNEISEKSEIFDDQFSVERPDGSNFTLKIRSTKLEDSAMYFCASKKDTYNEQFFGPGTRLTVL.

There are a few counts of this clonotype. The chain is built from TRBV10-3 and TRBJ2-3; a weak D match, TRBD2 (6 bases). The germline gives CDR1 ENHRY, CDR2 SYGVKD. The CDR3 runs 15 residues. With 3 bases removed from V and 5 bases from J, the gap between germline ends came to 15 bases. CDR3 region: CAISDHGLPEDTQYF. In DNA, the CDR3 is TGTGCCATCAGTGACCATGGACTACCCGAAGATACGCAGTATTTT.

This clonotype has at least ten counts. The chain has TRBV6-1 and TRBJ2-2; the D is unclear. V gave up 7 bases and J gave up 1 base, with 10 bases separating them. The CDR3 totals 14 residues. Per germline, CDR1 MNHNS and CDR2 SASEGT. The CDR3 sequence is CASNRLRNTGELFF. CDR3 in DNA: TGTGCCAGCAATCGACTGCGGAACACCGGGGAGCTGTTTTTT.

In regard to this clonotype: A much larger clone is a single base away; this may be a read error. This sequence joins TRBV6-2 or TRBV6-3 and TRBJ2-5; tentatively, D is TRBD1 (5 bases). The CDR3 covers 15 residues. CDR1 is MNHEY, CDR2 SVGEGT, per germline. The CDR3 bases are TGTGCCAGCAGAGAGTTGGCAGGGTGGTCGGAGACCAAGTACTTC. Encoded protein: CASRELAGWSETKYF.